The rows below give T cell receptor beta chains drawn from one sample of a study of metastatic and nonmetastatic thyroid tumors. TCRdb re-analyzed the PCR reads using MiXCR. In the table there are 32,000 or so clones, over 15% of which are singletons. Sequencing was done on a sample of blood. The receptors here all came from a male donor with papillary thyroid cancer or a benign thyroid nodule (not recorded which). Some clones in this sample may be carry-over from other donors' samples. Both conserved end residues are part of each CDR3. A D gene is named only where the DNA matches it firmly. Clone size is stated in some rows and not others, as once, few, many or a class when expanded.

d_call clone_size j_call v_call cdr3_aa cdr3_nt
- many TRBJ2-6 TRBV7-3 CASSPNMAGANVLTF TGTGCCAGCAGTCCCAACATGGCTGGGGCCAACGTCCTGACTTTC
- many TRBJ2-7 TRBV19 CASSIGQPSYEQYF TGTGCCAGTAGTATCGGACAGCCCTCCTACGAGCAGTACTTC
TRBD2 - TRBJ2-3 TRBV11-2 CASSPGLAGTDTQYF TGTGCCAGCAGCCCGGGACTAGCGGGAACAGATACGCAGTATTTT
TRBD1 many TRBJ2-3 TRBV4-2 CASSQASQGAATDTQYF TGTGCCAGCAGCCAGGCCTCCCAGGGGGCGGCGACAGATACGCAGTATTTT
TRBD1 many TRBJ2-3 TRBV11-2 CASSLGRQGAAGTQYF TGTGCCAGCAGCTTAGGTCGTCAGGGGGCAGCAGGGACGCAGTATTTT
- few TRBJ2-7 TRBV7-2 CASSLAHEQYF TGTGCCAGCAGCTTAGCCCACGAGCAGTACTTC
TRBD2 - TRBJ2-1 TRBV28 CASSLRSGRNGVNNEQFF TGTGCCAGCAGTTTAAGGAGCGGGAGAAATGGAGTCAACAATGAGCAGTTCTTC
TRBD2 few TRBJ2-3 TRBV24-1 CATSDSGLLTDTQYF TGTGCCACCAGTGACTCGGGACTACTCACAGATACGCAGTATTTT
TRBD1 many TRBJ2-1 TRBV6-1 CASSEWTGERNEQFF TGTGCCAGCAGTGAGTGGACAGGGGAGAGGAATGAGCAGTTCTTC
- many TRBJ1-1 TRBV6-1 CASSLWQGDTEAFF TGTGCCAGCAGTCTGTGGCAGGGCGACACTGAAGCTTTCTTT
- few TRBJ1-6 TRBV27 CASSEYKSDNSPLHF TGTGCCAGCAGTGAATACAAATCAGATAATTCACCCCTCCACTTT
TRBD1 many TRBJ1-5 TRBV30 CAWTRTGASNQPQHF TGTGCCTGGACACGGACAGGGGCTAGCAATCAGCCCCAGCATTTT
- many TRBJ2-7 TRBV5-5 CASSLGGSPLSYEQYF TGTGCCAGCAGCTTGGGAGGTAGCCCCCTTTCCTACGAGCAGTACTTC
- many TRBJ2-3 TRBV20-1 CSAPPIGGCWGRTDTQYF TGCAGTGCCCCCCCCATCGGGGGGTGCTGGGGGCGCACAGATACGCAGTATTTT
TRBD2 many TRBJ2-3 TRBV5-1 CASGLAGGLTDTQYF TGCGCCAGCGGACTAGCGGGAGGTCTAACAGATACGCAGTATTTT